The sequence of this TCR beta chain was determined in a study of T cell responses to AZD1222 COVID-19 vaccine. Sequencing used immunoSEQ multiplex PCR; TCRdb keeps in-frame clones, though not all of them. Of 150,000 to 200,000 clones detected, almost 95% appear once; the ten largest clones hold roughly a tenth. The CDR3 has 15 residues. The germline gives CDR1 SGDLS, CDR2 YYNGEE. V was clipped by 3 bases and J by 8 bases; unmatched bases: 6. Study-level results: It was only a handful of AZD1222 recipients who were seropositive at baseline. Donors skewed white British and female; clonal diversity was possibly underestimated.

Comments on this clone: What it binds is unknown.

The receptor was derived from an adult in good health. The J gene is TRBJ1-6, the V gene TRBV9, with 9 bases matching TRBD1. Specimen: peripheral blood, collected on day 0 of AZD1222 vaccination. The CDR3: CASSELDRGYSPLHF. DNA of the CDR3: TGTGCCAGCAGCGAACTCGACAGGGGGTATTCACCCCTCCACTTT.